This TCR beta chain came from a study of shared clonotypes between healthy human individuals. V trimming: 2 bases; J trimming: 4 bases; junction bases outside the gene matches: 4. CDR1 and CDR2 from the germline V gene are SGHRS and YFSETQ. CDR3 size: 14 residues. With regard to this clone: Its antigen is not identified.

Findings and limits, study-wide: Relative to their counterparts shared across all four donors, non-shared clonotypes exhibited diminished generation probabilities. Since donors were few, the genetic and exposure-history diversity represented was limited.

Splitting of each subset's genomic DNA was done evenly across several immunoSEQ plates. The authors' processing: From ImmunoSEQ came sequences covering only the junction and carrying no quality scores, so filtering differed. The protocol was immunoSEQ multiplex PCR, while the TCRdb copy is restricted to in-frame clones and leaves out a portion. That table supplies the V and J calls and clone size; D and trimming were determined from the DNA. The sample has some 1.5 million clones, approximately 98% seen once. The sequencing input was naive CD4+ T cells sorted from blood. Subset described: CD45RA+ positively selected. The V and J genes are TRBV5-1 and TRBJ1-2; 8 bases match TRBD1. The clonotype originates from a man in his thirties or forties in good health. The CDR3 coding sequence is TGCGCCAGCAGCTTACACAGGGGGAGCTATGGCTACACCTTC. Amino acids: CASSLHRGSYGYTF.